The 27 T cell receptor beta chains presented below share a single source sample, sequenced in a study of cytomegalovirus exposure and HLA in healthy donors. The PCR used 60 Vbeta and 13 Jbeta primers. The protocol was immunoSEQ multiplex PCR, while the TCRdb copy is restricted to in-frame clones and leaves out a portion. This sample has roughly 200,000 clones; about an eighth occur once, and the top ten carry more than 7%. What was sequenced was PBMCs. All receptors derive from a man in his fifties in good health and CMV-seropositive.

The chain uses TRBV7-2 and TRBJ2-2; 8 nucleotides line up with TRBD1. The length of the CDR3 is 16 residues. V trimming: 4 bases; J trimming: 4 bases; junction bases outside the gene matches: 8. Germline-derived CDR1 and CDR2 are SGHTA and FQGNSA. CDR3 in amino acids: CASSYSPGGRTGELFF. The CDR3 DNA sequence: TGTGCCAGCAGCTATAGTCCAGGGGGCCGCACCGGGGAGCTGTTTTTT.

The J gene is TRBJ2-1, the V gene TRBV5-1; a weak D match, TRBD2 (6 bases). V was clipped by 2 bases and J by 7 bases, with 13 bases between them. The CDR3 is made up of 14 amino acids. CDR1 and CDR2 (germline): SGHRS, YFSETQ. The CDR3 DNA is TGCGCCAGCAGCTTAGGGACTTATGGGAATGAGCAGTTCTTC. It yields the protein CASSLGTYGNEQFF.

This clone was detected only a few times. The chain recombines TRBV4-2 with TRBJ2-7; D perhaps matches TRBD2 (6 bases). The length of the CDR3 is 15 residues. The V and J ends lost 0 bases and 7 bases respectively, with 16 bases between them. The germline gives CDR1 LGHNA, CDR2 YNFKEQ. DNA for the CDR3: TGTGCCAGCAGCCAAGAGCCGACTAGAATCGGAGAGCAGTACTTC. Its protein product is CASSQEPTRIGEQYF.

This chain joins TRBV9 and TRBJ2-5; D remains ambiguous. Trimming cost V 0 bases and J 1 base, with 4 bases left between them. The germline V gene has CDR1 SGDLS and CDR2 YYNGEE. The CDR3 is made up of 13 amino acids. CDR3: CASSVDSQETQYF. The DNA of the CDR3 is TGTGCCAGCAGCGTAGACAGCCAAGAGACCCAGTACTTC.

A few counts support this clone. This chain uses TRBV9 with TRBJ1-2; unclear D gene. Germline CDR1 reads SGDLS; CDR2 reads YYNGEE. CDR3 length: 13 residues. V shed 0 bases and J shed 2 bases, with 5 bases lying between them. DNA for the CDR3: TGTGCCAGCAGCGTAGGGCAGAACTATGGCTACACCTTC. This translates into CASSVGQNYGYTF.

This clone was seen only a few times. The chain has TRBV6-1 and TRBJ1-1; D might be TRBD1 (6 bases). V was pared by 6 bases and J by 0 bases, with 11 bases between. The CDR3 is made up of 14 amino acids. The germline gives CDR1 MNHNS, CDR2 SASEGT. The DNA of the CDR3 is TGTGCCAGCAGGCAGACAGGTTTGAACACTGAAGCTTTCTTT. The encoded protein is CASRQTGLNTEAFF.

The V and J genes are TRBV29-1 and TRBJ1-5; no clear D gene. The V end was cut by 4 bases, the J end by 7 bases, with 14 bases between. The CDR3 has 13 residues. Looked up from germline, CDR1 is SQVTM and CDR2 is ANQGSEA. CDR3 sequence reads: CSVVRGLGQPQHF. The CDR3, as DNA: TGCAGCGTTGTCAGAGGACTGGGGCAGCCCCAGCATTTT.

Only a few counts were recorded for this clone. The chain uses TRBV9 and TRBJ1-1; 9 bases are shared with TRBD1. The CDR3 runs to 14 residues. With V trimmed by 4 bases and J by 5 bases, 6 bases remained unmatched. Germline V gene data show CDR1 as SGDLS and CDR2 as YYNGEE. The CDR3 loop is CASSTRTGDTEAFF. The CDR3 nucleotides are TGTGCCAGCAGCACCAGGACAGGGGATACTGAAGCTTTCTTT.

The chain links TRBV7-9 to TRBJ2-1; TRBD1 agrees at 8 bases. The CDR3 sequence is 13 residues long. Trimming cost V 6 bases and J 8 bases; bases outside gene matches: 6. Germline CDR1 reads SEHNR; CDR2 reads FQNEAQ (reference sequence). In DNA, the CDR3 is TGTGCCAGCAGTCTCCAGGGGGCGGATGAGCAGTTCTTC. It yields the protein CASSLQGADEQFF.

This clone was counted a few times. The chain is built from TRBV7-9 and TRBJ2-5, with D tentatively TRBD2 (5 bases). The CDR3 is 14 amino acids. Germline CDR1 and CDR2: SEHNR and FQNEAQ (reference sequence). V gave up 2 bases and J gave up 5 bases, with 12 bases separating them. The CDR3: CASSLFRDFETQYF. The CDR3 DNA reads as TGTGCCAGCAGCTTATTTCGGGATTTCGAGACCCAGTACTTC.

This clone was found a few times. The chain employs TRBV6-1 and TRBJ2-1; 12 positions match TRBD2. V was clipped by 8 bases and J by 2 bases; unmatched bases: 7. Germline V gene data show CDR1 as MNHNS and CDR2 as SASEGT. The CDR3 extends over 16 amino acids. In nucleotides, the CDR3 is TGTGCCAGCGGTGTACTAGCGGGGGGCACCTACAATGAGCAGTTCTTC. Its protein is CASGVLAGGTYNEQFF.

This clone showed up just a few times. This specimen includes other DNA sequences encoding the same CDR3. The chain couples TRBV7-2 to TRBJ2-5; 7 bases fit TRBD2. The V gene's germline CDR1 is SGHTA and CDR2 FQGNSA. This CDR3 spans 13 amino acids. V lost 3 bases to trimming and J lost 4 bases; unmatched junction nucleotides: 2. The CDR3 DNA sequence: TGTGCCAGCAGCTTGGGGGGGAGAGAGACCCAGTACTTC. Its protein product is CASSLGGRETQYF.

The sample holds a few counts of this clone. The rearrangement uses TRBV30 and TRBJ2-7; D perhaps matches TRBD1 (6 bases). Germline CDR1 reads GTSNPN; CDR2 reads SVGIG (reference sequence). CDR3 size: 14 residues. The V gene lost 0 bases and the J gene lost 2 bases, with 11 bases spanning the gap. The CDR3 sequence is CAWSVVGQAYEQYF. In DNA, the CDR3 is TGTGCCTGGAGTGTGGTGGGACAAGCCTACGAGCAGTACTTC.

This clone was counted a few times. J is TRBJ2-3 and V is TRBV4-2, with 10 nucleotides matching TRBD2. The CDR3 totals 16 residues. V dropped 0 bases and J dropped 10; count of bases not matched to a gene: 10. Germline V lookup: CDR1 LGHNA, CDR2 YNFKEQ. This chain's CDR3 is CASSQESGGAPSSQYF. The CDR3 DNA sequence: TGTGCCAGCAGCCAAGAGAGCGGGGGGGCCCCGTCGTCGCAGTATTTT.

This rearrangement joins TRBV5-8 to TRBJ1-1; D may be TRBD1 (6 bases). CDR1 and CDR2 from the germline V gene are SGHTS and YDEGEE. This CDR3 is built from 13 residues. V lost 7 bases, J lost 5 bases, and 15 bases lay in between. The CDR3 nucleotides are TGTGCCAGCCCCCAACAGGGCGGAACTGAAGCTTTCTTT. Translation gives CASPQQGGTEAFF.

The genes are TRBV9 and TRBJ1-2, with a tentative D call TRBD1 (6 bases). Germline CDR1 reads SGDLS; CDR2 reads YYNGEE. The CDR3 is made up of 14 amino acids. With 0 bases removed from V and 5 bases from J, the gap between germline ends came to 11 bases. CDR3 amino acids: CASSVDRDSYGYTF. DNA for the CDR3: TGTGCCAGCAGCGTAGACAGGGATTCGTATGGCTACACCTTC.

This clone showed up just a few times. This sequence joins TRBV4-1 and TRBJ2-3; no clear D. Germline V gene sequence: CDR1 MGHRA, CDR2 YSYEKL. The CDR3 consists of 12 residues. Between the trimmed V and J ends, which lost 3 bases and 8 bases, there was a span of 9 bases. The CDR3 here is CASSQERGTQYF. The DNA of the CDR3 is TGCGCCAGCAGCCAGGAGCGAGGTACGCAGTATTTT.

This chain uses TRBV6-6 with TRBJ2-7; D perhaps matches TRBD1 (6 bases). The CDR3 loop spans 13 amino acids. With 8 bases removed from V and 3 bases from J, the gap between germline ends came to 14 bases. CDR1 and CDR2 (germline): MNHNY, SVGAGI (reference sequence). In nucleotides, the CDR3 is TGTGCCAGCGGCGCAGGGGAAATCTACGAGCAGTACGTC. It yields the protein CASGAGEIYEQYV.

This clone was seen a handful of times. The chain couples TRBV4-1 to TRBJ2-3; 10 bases match TRBD1. In germline, CDR1 is MGHRA, CDR2 YSYEKL. V shed 1 base and J 6 bases; nucleotides not matched to a gene: 10. The CDR3 runs 17 residues. CDR3 in amino acids: CASSQGWTGGNSDTQYF. The CDR3 nucleotides read TGCGCCAGCAGCCAAGGGTGGACAGGGGGTAACTCTGATACGCAGTATTTT.

This clone was seen only a few times. This chain connects TRBV15 to TRBJ2-7, with a weak D call TRBD1 (6 bases). This CDR3 region has 16 residues. The V end was cut by 3 bases, the J end by 12 bases, with 27 bases between. CDR1 and CDR2 from the germline V gene are LNHNV and YYDKDF (reference sequence). The CDR3 sequence: CATSRGQDSYVFEWYF. The CDR3, as DNA: TGTGCCACCAGCAGGGGACAAGATTCCTACGTTTTTGAGTGGTACTTC.

This clone was counted a few times. The same CDR3 is also encoded by other DNA sequences in this sample. The chain uses TRBV7-2 and TRBJ2-5; the match to TRBD1 covers 8 bases. This CDR3 region has 13 residues. Per germline, CDR1 SGHTA and CDR2 FQGNSA. Germline trimming cut 5 bases from V and 5 bases from J; bases unmatched to any gene: 4. The CDR3 DNA reads TGTGCCAGCAGCCCAAGGACAGGGGAGACCCAGTACTTC. This translates into CASSPRTGETQYF.

This clone was seen only a few times. V gene TRBV7-2 combines with J gene TRBJ2-5, with D possibly TRBD1 on 6 matching bases. This CDR3 has 16 amino acids. CDR1 and CDR2 from the germline V gene are SGHTA and FQGNSA. Trimming cost V 4 bases and J 4 bases, with 19 bases left between them. The CDR3 DNA reads TGTGCCAGCAGCTCCGAGTCGACAGGTTTGAGAGAGACCCAGTACTTC. Encoded protein: CASSSESTGLRETQYF. The whole variable domain, filled in from reference TRBV7-2 and TRBJ2-5, reads GAGVSQSPSNKVTEKGKDVELRCDPISGHTALYWYRQSLGQGLEFLIYFQGNSAPDKSGLPSDRFSAERTGGSVSTLTIQRTQQEDSAVYLCASSSESTGLRETQYFGPGTRLLVL.

The gene calls are TRBV21-1 and TRBJ2-2; the table's D call, TRBD1, was not checked against the DNA. TRBV21-1 is reported as a pseudogene. CDR3 length equals 20 residues. The CDR3 DNA sequence: TGTGCCAGCAGCAAGCCGCCGGGACAGGGGACCAAACTCAACACCGGGGAGCTGTTTTTT. Amino acids: CASSKPPGQGTKLNTGELFF.

This chain connects TRBV5-5 to TRBJ1-1; a possible D gene is TRBD1 (5 bases). There are 14 residues in the CDR3. With 0 bases removed from V and 4 bases from J, the gap between germline ends came to 10 bases. Germline CDR1 reads SGHKS; CDR2 reads YYEKEE (reference sequence). The CDR3 region is CASSLGQGFTEAFF. DNA of the CDR3: TGTGCCAGCAGCTTGGGGCAGGGTTTCACTGAAGCTTTCTTT.

This clone was seen more than once but under ten times. The chain combines TRBV11-3 with TRBJ2-7; perhaps TRBD2 as D (6 bases). The V and J ends lost 0 bases and 0 bases respectively, with 12 bases between them. The germline V gene has CDR1 SGHNT and CDR2 YENEEA. The CDR3 runs 16 residues. The CDR3 sequence: CASSLDRGLLSYEQYF. CDR3 DNA sequence: TGTGCCAGCAGCTTAGACCGAGGACTACTCTCCTACGAGCAGTACTTC. The complete variable domain, with remaining parts taken from reference TRBV11-3 and TRBJ2-7, reads EAGVVQSPRYKIIEKKQPVAFWCNPISGHNTLYWYLQNLGQGPELLIRYENEEAVDDSQLPKDRFSAERLKGVDSTLKIQPAELGDSAVYLCASSLDRGLLSYEQYFGPGTRLTVT.

This clone was observed a handful of times. This chain uses TRBV27 with TRBJ1-6; TRBD1 aligns across 7 bases. CDR3 length: 16 residues. J was trimmed by 7 bases and V by 4 bases; bases with no gene match: 10. Germline CDR1 is MNHEY and CDR2 is SMNVEV (reference sequence). CDR3 sequence (DNA): TGTGCCAGCAGTTCCAGGGAGACAGGGCACAATTCACCCCTCCACTTT. This gives the protein CASSSRETGHNSPLHF.

This chain connects TRBV15 to TRBJ1-3; no clear D. Germline V gives CDR1 LNHNV, CDR2 YYDKDF (reference sequence). V was trimmed by 0 bases and J by 7 bases, leaving 13 bases between them. The CDR3 is 15 residues long. The CDR3 nucleotides read TGTGCCACCAGCAGAGATCCTGACACTGTTAACACCATATATTTT. As protein: CATSRDPDTVNTIYF. Full variable domain (outside the CDR3, taken from reference TRBV15 and TRBJ1-3): DAMVIQNPRYQVTQFGKPVTLSCSQTLNHNVMYWYQQKSSQAPKLLFHYYDKDFNNEADTPDNFQSRRPNTSFCFLDIRSPGLGDTAMYLCATSRDPDTVNTIYFGEGSWLTVV.